This TCR beta chain was identified in a study of cytomegalovirus exposure and HLA in healthy donors. In the case of this clone: The antigen is unknown.

PCR amplification relied on 60 Vbeta primers (plus 13 Jbeta primers). Produced via immunoSEQ multiplex PCR; TCRdb's table is partial and in-frame only. The table has more than 200,000 clones, roughly 82% seen once. Study-wide results and caveats: Apparent HLA restriction characterized most CMV-associated TCR beta chains in a later analysis. There were some public TCRs occurring in many donors, but most TCR sequences were rare. Earlier analysis yielded a pattern in which most TCR beta V segments were productive about 87% or about 30% of the time.

The sequencing input was PBMCs. This TCR derives from a man aged 35-49 years in good health and CMV-seropositive.

CDR3 loop: CATSTRTSWVYNEQFF. The CDR3 bases are TGTGCCACCAGCACACGGACTAGCTGGGTCTACAATGAGCAGTTCTTC. The rearrangement links TRBV15 to TRBJ2-1, with 8 bases matching TRBD2. Germline V gives CDR1 LNHNV, CDR2 YYDKDF (reference sequence). Trimming at V came to 4 bases and at J to 3 bases, leaving 8 bases not matched to a gene. This CDR3 has 16 amino acids.